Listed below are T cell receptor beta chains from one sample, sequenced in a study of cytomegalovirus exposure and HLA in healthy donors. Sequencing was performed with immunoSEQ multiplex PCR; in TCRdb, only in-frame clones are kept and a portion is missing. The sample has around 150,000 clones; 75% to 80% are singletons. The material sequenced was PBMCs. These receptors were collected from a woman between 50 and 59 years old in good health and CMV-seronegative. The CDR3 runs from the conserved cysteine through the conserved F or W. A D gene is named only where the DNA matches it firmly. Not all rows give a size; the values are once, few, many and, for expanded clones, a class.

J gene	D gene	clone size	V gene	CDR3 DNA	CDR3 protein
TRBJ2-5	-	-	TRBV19	TGTGCCAGTAGTATAGGACGGGGATTCCACGAGACCCAGTACTTC	CASSIGRGFHETQYF
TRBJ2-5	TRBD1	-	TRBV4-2	TGTGCCAGCAGCCTCCGGGTGGGGGGACAGGGCTTCCAAGAGACCCAGTACTTC	CASSLRVGGQGFQETQYF
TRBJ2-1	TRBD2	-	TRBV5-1	TGCGCCAGCAGCTCCAGGCGTGAGGGACTAGCGGCGCACAATGAGCAGTTCTTC	CASSSRREGLAAHNEQFF
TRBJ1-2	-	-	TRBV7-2	TGTGCCAGCAGCTTAAACCCCCCGGCGGAGGGCTACACCTTC	CASSLNPPAEGYTF
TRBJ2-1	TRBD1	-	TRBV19	TGTGCCAGTAGAAGCCCTGGGGGACAGGGGGTGAACAATGAGCAGTTCTTC	CASRSPGGQGVNNEQFF
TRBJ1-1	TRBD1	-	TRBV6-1	TGTGCCAGCAGTGAATGGACAGGGGGTCTGAACACTGAAGCTTTCTTT	CASSEWTGGLNTEAFF
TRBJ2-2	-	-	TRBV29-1	TGCAGCAAAAAAGAGCCCGCCGGGGAGCTGTTTTTT	CSKKEPAGELFF
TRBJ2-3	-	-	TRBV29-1	TGCAGCGTTTTCCCCTCCACAGATACGCAGTATTTT	CSVFPSTDTQYF
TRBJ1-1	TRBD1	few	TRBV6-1	TGTGCCAGCAGTGAACAGGACAGGGATGCGAACACTGAAGCTTTCTTT	CASSEQDRDANTEAFF
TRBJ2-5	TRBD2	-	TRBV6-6	TGTGCCAGCAGTTTTAGCGGGGGGTCTAGTGAGACCCAGTACTTC	CASSFSGGSSETQYF
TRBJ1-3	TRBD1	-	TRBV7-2	TGTGCCAGCAGCTTAGATGGCAGGGGGTCAGGGAACACCATATATTTT	CASSLDGRGSGNTIYF
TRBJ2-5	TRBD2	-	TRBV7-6	TGTGCCAGCAGCTTATTCCGGGGGGGGTCCCATCAAGAGACCCAGTACTTC	CASSLFRGGSHQETQYF
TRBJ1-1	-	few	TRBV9	TGTGCCAGCAGCCCGCGGGGGGTTGAAGCTTTCTTT	CASSPRGVEAFF
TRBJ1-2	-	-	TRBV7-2	TGTGCCAGCAGCCCCAGGACAGCGGGCTACACCTTC	CASSPRTAGYTF
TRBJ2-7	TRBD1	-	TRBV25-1	TGTGCCAGCAGTAGACAGGGGGTAGACGAGCAGTACTTC	CASSRQGVDEQYF
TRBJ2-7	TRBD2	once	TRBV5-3	TGTGCCAGAAGCACCGGACTAGCGGGGCCCTACGAGCAGTACTTC	CARSTGLAGPYEQYF
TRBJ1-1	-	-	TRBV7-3	TGTGCCAGCAGCCTAAACAGGGTGAACACTGAAGCTTTCTTT	CASSLNRVNTEAFF
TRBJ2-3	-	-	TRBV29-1	TGCAGCGTTGGCATAGGGGGTGTATTGAATACGCAGTATTTT	CSVGIGGVLNTQYF
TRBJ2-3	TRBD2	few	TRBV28	TGTGCCAGCAGCGGGGGGGCAACTGATACGCAGTATTTT	CASSGGATDTQYF
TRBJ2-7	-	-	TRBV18	TGTGCCAGCTCACCAGCACAGGGCGAGCAGTACTTC	CASSPAQGEQYF
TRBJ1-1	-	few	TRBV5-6	TGTGCCAGCAGCTTGGCCTCCCAAACGGGAGTAGAAGCTTTCTTT	CASSLASQTGVEAFF
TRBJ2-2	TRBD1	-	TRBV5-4	TGTGCCAGCAGGAGGACAGGGGTATCCACCGGCGGGGAGCTGTTTTTT	CASRRTGVSTGGELFF